These T cell receptor beta chains were read from a single sample in a study of T cells in Graves' hyperthyroidism and ophthalmopathy. TCRdb fed the multiplex PCR reads into MiXCR, producing one record per CDR3 protein. The sample comprises about 280,000 distinct CDR3 sequences, less than 30% of which are singletons, and approximately 30% rests with the top ten. Sample: blood. The receptors were sampled from a man aged 40-49 years with Graves' hyperthyroidism that later progressed to Graves' ophthalmopathy. CDR3s include the opening cysteine and the closing phenylalanine or tryptophan. D genes are given only for firm matches.

d_call	j_call	v_call	cdr3_aa
-	TRBJ2-7	TRBV6-2/TRBV6-3	CASSSPGLSYEQYF
-	TRBJ1-1	TRBV10-3	CATQGTMNTEAFF
-	TRBJ2-7	TRBV6-2/TRBV6-3	CASISGTGHYEQYF
-	TRBJ2-2	TRBV20-1	CSATRTGELFF
TRBD1	TRBJ2-5	TRBV20-1	CSARDPGGTGETQYF
TRBD1	TRBJ1-1	TRBV6-2/TRBV6-3	CASSYSGDREAFF
-	TRBJ2-7	TRBV12-5	CASGLVQVSQAAYEQYF
-	TRBJ1-1	TRBV6-1	CASSEDSDTEAFF
-	TRBJ1-2	TRBV10-3	CAISESTHNYGYTF
TRBD1	TRBJ2-7	TRBV5-1	CASSLWTGDEQYF
TRBD2	TRBJ2-7	TRBV6-1	CASSEIPSGGTYEQYF
TRBD1	TRBJ2-7	TRBV11-2	CASSPTAGQGKSYEQYF
TRBD2	TRBJ2-5	TRBV29-1	CSVEDPMAGGPWETQYF
TRBD1	TRBJ1-2	TRBV27	CASSFRLRGGRGRWSGGYTF
-	TRBJ1-2	TRBV12-3/TRBV12-4	CASSRDVDYGYTF